This TCR beta chain was identified during a study of blood T cell repertoires in COVID-19. Germline loops: CDR1 MNHNS, CDR2 SASEGT. This CDR3 contains 14 residues. Trimming took off 1 base at V and 4 bases at J, with 10 bases between the two ends. This table comes from immunoSEQ multiplex PCR, and its TCRdb copy is limited to in-frame clones, with some not included. This repertoire shows a few hundred thousand clones, 80% to 90% found once; its top ten account for 2.2%. The chain is built from TRBV6-1 and TRBJ2-5, with D possibly being TRBD1 (5 bases). This TCR was sampled from a woman aged 45-59 years with acute or convalescent COVID-19. Sequenced sample: peripheral blood. The CDR3 bases are TGTGCCAGCAGTGAAGGTGCAGGGCCAGAGACCCAGTACTTC. Translated: CASSEGAGPETQYF.